Following are 21 T cell receptor beta chains from one sample sequenced in a study of blood T cell repertoires in COVID-19 (dated by TCRdb to the early 2020s). The library was made by the immunoSEQ multiplex PCR assay. Not all clones reach the TCRdb copy of this immuneACCESS table, which keeps in-frame sequences only. Checked studies attribute under half of the gap to unresolved V genes and leave the rest unexplained. This sample gives 150,000 to 200,000 clones in total; about 85% of them show up just once. The ten top clones hold about 3% of the sample. The sample was peripheral blood. The receptor set was obtained from a human donor with acute or convalescent COVID-19. The donor label of this sample is uncertain.

The rearrangement links TRBV5-4 to TRBJ2-5, with 9 positions matching TRBD1. The CDR3 is 14 residues long. Germline V lookup: CDR1 SGHNT, CDR2 YYREEE (reference sequence). V was clipped by 4 bases and J by 5 bases; unmatched bases: 6. The CDR3, as DNA: TGTGCCAGCAGCCGGGGGACAGGGCTGGAGACCCAGTACTTC. Its protein product is CASSRGTGLETQYF.

V and J are TRBV5-1 and TRBJ2-2, with 8 bases fitting TRBD2. This CDR3 has 16 amino acids. The germline CDR1 and CDR2 sequences are SGHRS and YFSETQ. The trim removed 0 bases at V and 4 bases at J, leaving 5 bases unmatched. In DNA form, the CDR3 reads TGCGCCAGCAGCTTGGTCCGGGGGGGCAGCACCGGGGAGCTGTTTTTT. As protein: CASSLVRGGSTGELFF.

The rearrangement uses TRBV12-3 or TRBV12-4 and TRBJ1-3; unclear D gene. V was cut by 10 bases and J by 2 bases, with 9 bases left in between. The CDR3 extends over 12 amino acids. CDR3 sequence reads: CATERAGNTIYF. CDR3 DNA sequence: TGTGCCACTGAGAGGGCTGGAAACACCATATATTTT.

This chain joins TRBV7-9 and TRBJ1-5; 9 bases are a match to TRBD1. Germline values: CDR1 SEHNR, CDR2 FQNEAQ (reference sequence). Unmatched junction bases numbered 5, after V lost 5 bases and J lost 0 bases. The CDR3 has 16 amino acids. The CDR3, as DNA: TGTGCCAGCAGCCAAACAGGGGGCTATAGCAATCAGCCCCAGCATTTT. Translating gives CASSQTGGYSNQPQHF.

V gene TRBV19 combines with J gene TRBJ2-7; 8 nucleotides agree with TRBD1. This CDR3 region has 13 residues. CDR1 and CDR2 from the germline V gene are LNHDA and SQIVND (reference sequence). V dropped 9 bases and J dropped 0; count of bases not matched to a gene: 4. This chain's CDR3 is CASGTGHSYEQYF. The CDR3 DNA follows: TGTGCCAGCGGGACAGGACACTCCTACGAGCAGTACTTC.

The chain has TRBV30 and TRBJ1-6; tentatively, D is TRBD1 (5 bases). The V end was cut by 4 bases, the J end by 6 bases, with 13 bases between. This CDR3 has 14 amino acids. Looked up from germline, CDR1 is GTSNPN and CDR2 is SVGIG (reference sequence). The CDR3 nucleotides read TGTGCCTGGAACCCTGGGGGGGGTAATTCACCCCTCCACTTT. Its translation: CAWNPGGGNSPLHF.

J is TRBJ2-7 and V is TRBV7-2; maybe TRBD2 (6 bases). Germline CDR1 reads SGHTA; CDR2 reads FQGNSA. This CDR3 has 13 residues. Trimming shortened V by 0 bases and J by 11 bases, and 14 bases separated the two germline ends. CDR3 residues: CASSLAVEGWKYF. The DNA of the CDR3 is TGTGCCAGCAGCTTAGCCGTGGAGGGGTGGAAGTACTTC.

This chain uses TRBV10-2 with TRBJ2-3, with D hard to call. Germline V gene data show CDR1 as WSHSY and CDR2 as SAAADI. This CDR3 has 15 residues. The V end lost 4 bases, the J end lost 0 bases, and 11 bases lay between the germline ends. CDR3 amino acids: CASSVWASSTDTQYF. The DNA of the CDR3 is TGCGCCAGCAGTGTTTGGGCTTCTAGCACAGATACGCAGTATTTT.

This clone was counted only a few times. CDR3 residues: CASTPGDRSNSPLHF. DNA of the CDR3: TGTGCCAGCACCCCGGGGGACAGATCGAATTCACCCCTCCACTTT. This chain connects TRBV9 to TRBJ1-6; TRBD1 matches at 7 bases. The CDR3 runs 15 residues. Per the germline V gene, CDR1 is SGDLS and CDR2 is YYNGEE. V was clipped by 6 bases and J by 7 bases; unmatched bases: 10.

The chain joins TRBV5-4 to TRBJ1-5; TRBD1 aligns across 7 bases. CDR3 length equals 13 residues. CDR1 and CDR2 (germline): SGHNT, YYREEE (reference sequence). The V and J ends lost 2 bases and 5 bases, in that order; junction bases with no gene match: 1. The CDR3 sequence: CASSLTGDQPQHF. CDR3 coding DNA: TGTGCCAGCAGCTTAACAGGGGATCAGCCCCAGCATTTT.

This clone has a single count. For the CDR3, the DNA is TGCGCCAGCAGCTTGGCCTCTAGCGGGGTAAGGGAGACCCAGTACTTC. Encoded protein: CASSLASSGVRETQYF. The chain carries TRBV5-1 and TRBJ2-5; 9 bases map to TRBD2. The J segment lost 5 bases and the V segment lost 0 bases, leaving 8 bases of the junction unmatched. The length of the CDR3 is 16 residues. Germline-derived CDR1 and CDR2 are SGHRS and YFSETQ.

V and J are TRBV4-2 and TRBJ2-2; TRBD2 matches 14 bases. CDR1 and CDR2 from the germline V gene are LGHNA and YNFKEQ. The J segment lost 5 bases and the V segment lost 0 bases, leaving 5 bases of the junction unmatched. The CDR3 contains 18 residues. The CDR3 region is CASSQDRGLAGDTGELFF. CDR3 coding DNA: TGTGCCAGCAGCCAAGATCGGGGACTAGCGGGGGATACCGGGGAGCTGTTTTTT.

This clone appeared once. The chain combines TRBV30 with TRBJ1-1, with D maybe TRBD1 (5 bases). V was trimmed by 2 bases and J by 10 bases, leaving 14 bases between them. Germline V gene lookup returns CDR1 GTSNPN and CDR2 SVGIG (reference sequence). There are 12 residues in the CDR3. The CDR3 region has the DNA TGTGCCTGGAGTTTAACAGGAAAAAGAGCTTTCTTT. It encodes CAWSLTGKRAFF.

Remarks on this clone: The identical CDR3 is also encoded by other nucleotide sequences in the sample. This chain links TRBV5-8 with TRBJ2-5; weak D call: TRBD1 (5 bases). This CDR3 is 13 amino acids long. The V end was cut by 2 bases, the J end by 1 base, with 6 bases between. The germline V gene has CDR1 SGHTS and CDR2 YDEGEE. The CDR3 DNA reads TGTGCCAGCAGCTTTGACAGCCAAGAGACCCAGTACTTC. It yields the protein CASSFDSQETQYF.

The V call is TRBV11-3, the J call TRBJ1-6; 7 nucleotides agree with TRBD1. This CDR3 comprises 19 residues. CDR1 and CDR2 from the germline V gene are SGHNT and YENEEA. The V gene end was trimmed by 5 bases and the J gene end by 11 bases; junction bases not matched to a gene: 24. This CDR3 is CASSVSSWDREAFKTPLHF. The CDR3 DNA reads TGTGCCAGCAGCGTATCGTCCTGGGACAGAGAAGCCTTTAAAACACCCCTCCACTTT. The full variable domain, its missing parts supplied by reference TRBV11-3 and TRBJ1-6, is EAGVVQSPRYKIIEKKQPVAFWCNPISGHNTLYWYLQNLGQGPELLIRYENEEAVDDSQLPKDRFSAERLKGVDSTLKIQPAELGDSAVYLCASSVSSWDREAFKTPLHFGNGTRLTVT.

This chain uses TRBV5-1 with TRBJ1-5; no clear D. CDR3 length: 16 amino acids. Looked up from germline, CDR1 is SGHRS and CDR2 is YFSETQ. Between the trimmed V and J ends, which lost 2 bases and 0 bases, there was a span of 12 bases. This chain's CDR3 is CASSFEGPSSNQPQHF. The CDR3 nucleotides are TGCGCCAGCAGCTTTGAGGGCCCGTCTAGCAATCAGCCCCAGCATTTT.

The count of this clone is one. The V and J genes are TRBV28 and TRBJ2-7; TRBD1 might be the D (5 bases). CDR3 size: 12 residues. From germline, CDR1 is MDHEN and CDR2 SYDVKM. Trimming took off 2 bases at V and 3 bases at J, with 5 bases between the two ends. The CDR3 DNA is TGTGCCAGCAGTTTAACAGGCTACGAGCAGTACTTC. Translated: CASSLTGYEQYF.

This clone has only one observation. The chain employs TRBV2 and TRBJ1-1, with TRBD1 identical over 7 bases. Germline-derived CDR1 and CDR2 are SNHLY and FYNNEI. This CDR3 has 13 residues. With 7 bases clipped from V and 1 base from J, the junction kept 3 bases outside the gene matches. The CDR3, as DNA: TGTGCCAGCAACCGGGACAGGAACACTGAAGCTTTCTTT. Amino acids: CASNRDRNTEAFF.

This chain links TRBV18 with TRBJ1-1; D possibly corresponds to TRBD1 (5 bases). The CDR3 runs to 14 residues. Per germline, CDR1 KGHSH and CDR2 LQKENI. Deletions cut 3 bases from V and 1 base from J, with 9 bases between. CDR3 coding DNA: TGTGCCAGCTCACCCCAGGGTAAGAACACTGAAGCTTTCTTT. This gives the protein CASSPQGKNTEAFF.

This clone was counted only a few times. The gene calls are TRBV4-3 and TRBJ1-2; tentatively, D is TRBD1 (6 bases). The germline V gene has CDR1 LGHNA and CDR2 YSLEER. The length of the CDR3 is 16 residues. V lost 1 base and J 8 bases, leaving 20 bases between the germline ends. The CDR3 is CASSQAVVGQGYGYTF. The CDR3 nucleotides read TGCGCCAGCAGCCAAGCGGTCGTGGGGCAGGGGTACGGCTACACCTTC.

The genes are TRBV19 and TRBJ1-5, with TRBD1 matching over 7 bases. Looked up from germline, CDR1 is LNHDA and CDR2 is SQIVND (reference sequence). This CDR3 has 15 amino acids. The ends lost 6 bases at V and 1 base at J; junction bases unmatched: 6. The CDR3 DNA reads as TGTGCCAGTAGCCGACAGGGTGGCAGCAATCAGCCCCAGCATTTT. Translation: CASSRQGGSNQPQHF.